This paragraph reports one TCR beta chain. The data stem from a study of blood T cell repertoires in COVID-19. V trimming: 2 bases; J trimming: 8 bases; junction bases outside the gene matches: 4. There are 14 residues in the CDR3. The germline V gene has CDR1 GTSNPN and CDR2 SVGIG (reference sequence). TCRdb's copy holds only in-frame clones and misses some; the assay was immunoSEQ multiplex PCR. Here the sample spans over 350,000 clones, about 89% being singletons. V is TRBV30 and J is TRBJ1-6, with 9 positions matching TRBD1. The sequenced sample was peripheral blood. The TCR was taken from a young woman with acute or convalescent COVID-19. CDR3 nucleotides: TGTGCCTGGAGTTCAACAGGGGGCCATTCACCCCTCCACTTT. Its protein product is CAWSSTGGHSPLHF.